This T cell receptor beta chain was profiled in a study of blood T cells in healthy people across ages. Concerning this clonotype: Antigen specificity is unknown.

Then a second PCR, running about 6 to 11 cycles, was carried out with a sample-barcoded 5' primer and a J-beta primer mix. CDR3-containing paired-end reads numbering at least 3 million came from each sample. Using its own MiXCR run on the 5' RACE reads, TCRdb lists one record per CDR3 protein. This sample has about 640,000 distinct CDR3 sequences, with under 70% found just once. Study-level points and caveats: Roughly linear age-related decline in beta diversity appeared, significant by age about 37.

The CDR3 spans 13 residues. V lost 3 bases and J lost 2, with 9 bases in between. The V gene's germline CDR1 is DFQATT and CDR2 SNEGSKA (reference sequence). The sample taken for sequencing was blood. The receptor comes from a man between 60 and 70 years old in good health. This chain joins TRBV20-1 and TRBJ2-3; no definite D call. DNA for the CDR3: TGCAGTGCTAGTCTGGTACTCACAGATACGCAGTATTTT. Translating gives CSASLVLTDTQYF.